This T cell receptor (beta chain) was identified in a study of blood T cell repertoires in COVID-19. Across the whole study: Specimens from acute and convalescent COVID-19 originated in the United States, Italy and Spain. Sources were T cells, B-cell-depleted T cells, or PBMCs; the material itself was cDNA or gDNA.

Germline V gene data show CDR1 as ENHRY and CDR2 as SYGVKD. The trim removed 5 bases at V and 0 bases at J, leaving 18 bases unmatched. The CDR3 contains 20 residues. In the authors' workflow: Counts of nucleated cells, estimated from reference gene primer amplification, were obtained. Using immunoSEQ multiplex PCR, the repertoire was profiled, and TCRdb retains in-frame clones only, with some absent. V, J and clone size reflect that table, while D and trimming were determined from the DNA. The sample contains around 180,000 clones, about 74% of which appear only once. The source of this sequence is an elderly woman with acute or convalescent COVID-19. Sequencing was performed on peripheral blood. The rearrangement links TRBV10-3 to TRBJ2-1; 8 nucleotides align to TRBD2. The CDR3 bases are TGTGCCATCAGTTTCCCCGGTCTAGCGGGTGCCAGGAGCTCCTACAATGAGCAGTTCTTC. Residues: CAISFPGLAGARSSYNEQFF.